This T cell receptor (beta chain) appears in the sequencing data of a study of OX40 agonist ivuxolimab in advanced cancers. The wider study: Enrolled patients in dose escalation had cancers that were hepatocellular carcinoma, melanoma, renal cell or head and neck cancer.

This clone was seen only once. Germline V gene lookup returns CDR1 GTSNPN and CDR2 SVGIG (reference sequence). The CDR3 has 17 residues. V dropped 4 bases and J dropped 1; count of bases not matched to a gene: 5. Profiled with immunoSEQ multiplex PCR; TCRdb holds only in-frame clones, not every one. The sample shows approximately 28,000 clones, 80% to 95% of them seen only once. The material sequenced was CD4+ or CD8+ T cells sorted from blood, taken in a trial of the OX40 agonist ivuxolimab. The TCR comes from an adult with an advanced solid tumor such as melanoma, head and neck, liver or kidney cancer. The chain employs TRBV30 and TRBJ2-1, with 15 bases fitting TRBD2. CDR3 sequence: CAWTGTSGRRSYNEQFF. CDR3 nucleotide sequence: TGTGCCTGGACAGGGACTAGCGGGAGGAGGTCCTACAATGAGCAGTTCTTC.